The TCR beta chain described here comes from a study of blood T cells in healthy people across ages (dated by TCRdb to 2015 to 2017). In the study overall: In model experiments, template switching captured roughly one uniquely barcoded TCR beta cDNA molecule for every two T cells. To avoid experimental bias, donors of different ages were spread randomly across the sequencing lanes. Using the same blood draw, the study looked at two additional independent replicas of 1 million unique cDNA reads for two donors, one aged 18 to 30 and the other aged 80 or older. The donors were divided into four age groups: young (average about 15 years), middle-aged (almost 40), aged (around 59) and long-lived (more than 75). Age-related changes in TCR beta repertoire diversity were measured in the study by deep sequencing normalized with unique cDNA molecular identifiers. Findings and caveats that apply to the study as a whole: Estimates of total diversity from one million sequenced T cells were regarded as lower bounds and underestimates. Because profiling used bulk unsorted PBMCs, naive and antigen-experienced compartments could not be compared conclusively. Because donor CMV infection status was unknown, age-related changes in expanded clonotypes were potentially confounded. Compared with the aged group, the long-lived group had more naive CD4+ T cells, fewer expanded clones and increased TCR diversity, a pattern suggesting age selection. Observed TCR beta diversity per million T cells fell roughly linearly with age, and a significant reduction was already apparent by age approximately 40. A strong correlation was found between observed TCR beta diversity and the percentage of naive T cells measured by flow cytometry.

Library creation used 5' RACE. The sequencing machine was an Illumina HiSeq 2500. A second about 6 to 11 cycle PCR used a sample-barcoded 5' primer and a J-beta primer mix. A template-switch 5' adaptor carrying 12 random nucleotides introduced a unique molecular identifier onto each TCR beta cDNA molecule. At least 2.5 million CDR3-containing paired-end reads were obtained from each sample. First-strand cDNA synthesis was performed from all RNA using the Mint cDNA synthesis kit, with priming by a TRBC-specific oligonucleotide. After uracil-DNA glycosylase treatment, a first 18-cycle PCR used universal primers M1SS and BC2_uni_R on all cDNA. The authors processed their data as follows. For normalization, 1 million high-quality reads, each with a distinct molecular identifier, were randomly selected from each sample. Reads sharing molecular identifiers were discarded rather than binned into consensus sequences. MiTCR, with a Q25 quality threshold and the strictest error-elimination algorithm, was used for CDR3 identification, clonotype clustering and error correction. A nonparametric unseen species model using Euler transformation provided a lower-bound estimate of total TCR beta diversity. The raw public reads went through TCRdb reprocessing: fastp at Q25, MiXCR clone calling, in-frame beta chains kept. A single entry per CDR3 protein holds the most common genes and DNA from its merged rows. The V and J calls were not made by the authors but by TCRdb's processing. For this sample there are 2 million or so distinct CDR3 sequences; less than 50% appear just once. 2% to 2.5% of the sample is taken by the ten largest.

CDR1 and CDR2, per the germline V gene, are MNHEY and SVGAGI. Spanning cysteine to phenylalanine, the CDR3 consists of 15 amino acids. Solely the CDR3 DNA is kept, with 45 bases framed from the first base. Trimming takes 0 bases from V and 2 bases from J, and the germline ends sit 11 bases apart. Systemically healthy Caucasian individuals from Russia, 35 to 50 in total and aged roughly 6 to 100 years, were included as donors. Each donor gave around 9.8 milliliters of peripheral blood, collected into EDTA-treated Vacutainer tubes. Ficoll-Paque density-gradient centrifugation was used to isolate PBMCs, with at least 7 million obtained per sample. Trizol reagent was used to extract total RNA from PBMCs, with at least 5.5 micrograms per sample. The percentages of naive CD45RAhigh/CD27high T cells were determined by flow cytometry on a PBMC aliquot from every donor. Points on this clonotype: No cognate antigen has been identified for it. Base qualities were left out, and no much larger clone turns up one base away.

The sample was blood. This TCR was sampled from a middle-aged woman in good health. The chain is encoded by TRBV6-5 joined to TRBJ2-7; perhaps TRBD1 is the D gene, with 6 bases matching. The DNA sequence is TGTGCCAGCAGTTACTCGGACAGCACTGCCTACGAGCAGTACTTC. Translated, this is CASSYSDSTAYEQYF.